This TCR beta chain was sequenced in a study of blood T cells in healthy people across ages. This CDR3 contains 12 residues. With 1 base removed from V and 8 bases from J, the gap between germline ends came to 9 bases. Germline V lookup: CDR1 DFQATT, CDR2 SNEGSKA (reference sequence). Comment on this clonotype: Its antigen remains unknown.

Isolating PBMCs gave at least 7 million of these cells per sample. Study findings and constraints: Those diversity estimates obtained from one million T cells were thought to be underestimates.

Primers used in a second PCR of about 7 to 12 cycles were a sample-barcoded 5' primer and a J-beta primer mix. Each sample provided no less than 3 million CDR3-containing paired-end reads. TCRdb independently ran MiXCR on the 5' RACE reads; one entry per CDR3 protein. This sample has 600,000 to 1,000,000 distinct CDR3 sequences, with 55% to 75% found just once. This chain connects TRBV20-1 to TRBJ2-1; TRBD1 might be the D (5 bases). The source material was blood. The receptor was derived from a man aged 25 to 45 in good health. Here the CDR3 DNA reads TGCAGTGCTAGAGGGCAGGGCGATGAGCAGTTCTTC. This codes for CSARGQGDEQFF.